This T cell receptor (beta chain) was found in a study of cytomegalovirus exposure and HLA in healthy donors. Study context: The same platform as the approximately 660 first-cohort repertoires was used for the roughly 130 validation repertoires, a later analysis reported. Study results and limitations: Researchers reported that a few CMV-associated chains were confirmed in vitro as CMV antigen-specific. Reports showed the classifier diagnosing cytomegalovirus status with high specificity and sensitivity. The tendency of first-cohort TCR clusters to co-occur in the 120 or so validation repertoires emerged from a later analysis.

The ends were cut back, 6 bases at V and 6 bases at J, with 12 bases in the middle. There are 13 residues in the CDR3. Germline lookup yields CDR1 MDHEN and CDR2 SYDVKM. A note on this clone: The antigen remains undetermined.

Profiled with immunoSEQ multiplex PCR; TCRdb holds only in-frame clones, not every one. The sample lists around 350,000 clones, just over 85% occurring once. This chain connects TRBV28 to TRBJ2-1, with a possible D match to TRBD2 (6 bases). The source of this sequence is a woman in her late teens or twenties in good health and CMV-seronegative. Sequenced material: PBMCs. This chain's CDR3 is CASSPRETNEQFF. CDR3 bases: TGTGCCAGCAGCCCCCGGGAGACCAATGAGCAGTTCTTC.